The clone carrying this T cell receptor (beta chain) was observed at least ten times. Its antigen is currently unknown. TCRdb re-called the 5' RACE reads with MiXCR, one entry per CDR3 protein. The table includes fewer than 200,000 distinct CDR3 sequences, about 20% detected once. This specimen comes from a study of CD8 T cells in ankylosing spondylitis. Study-wide results and limits: Reports of some motif variants in reactive arthritis synovial fluid and blood predate this one. Disease-linked clones bore a CD8+ phenotype and were relatively rare in peripheral blood.

The CDR3 sequence is 13 residues long. The germline V and J ends were trimmed by 4 bases and 4 bases, with 10 bases remaining between them. From germline, CDR1 is SGHAT and CDR2 FQNNGV. The sequence came from a male donor under 30 with ankylosing spondylitis or in good health (not recorded which). The chain carries TRBV11-2 and TRBJ2-5; D gene uncertain. What was sequenced was blood, either unsorted or a sorted T cell fraction (not recorded which). DNA of the CDR3: TGTGCCAGCAGCTGGGCGGATGGAGAGACCCAGTACTTC. Translating it yields CASSWADGETQYF.